This TCR beta chain was identified during a study of cytomegalovirus exposure and HLA in healthy donors (dated by TCRdb to the late 2010s). Background on the whole study: A later analysis indicated that the 130 or so validation repertoires were generated on the platform also employed for the 670 or so repertoires of the first cohort. The study was designed to test whether signatures of past pathogen exposure could be identified by cataloging public T cell receptors. A separate validation cohort of about 110 different subjects was used in addition to the roughly 670-subject first cohort. The study combined high-throughput TCR immunosequencing, statistical association of individual TCRs with disease status, and machine learning to predict cytomegalovirus infection status.

Cut back by 3 bases and 1 base, the V and J ends lie 10 bases apart. Taken from cysteine to phenylalanine, the CDR3 has 16 residues. Only CDR3 DNA is held: 48 bases, read in frame from base 1. Based on the germline V gene (reference sequence), the CDR1 and CDR2 sequences are MNHEY and SMNVEV. The library was generated by the immunoSEQ multiplex PCR assay. The study's own analysis went as follows. A statistical classification framework was built for diagnosing cytomegalovirus status from the catalog of TCR beta chain sequences. TCRdb's version of the immuneACCESS table is confined to in-frame rearrangements and falls short of the full clone set. An unresolved V gene accounts for under half of the shortfall where checked; the remainder is of unknown origin. The V and J calls and the clone size are those of that table, but D and trimming were determined from the DNA. A total of around 98,000 clones appear in this sample, roughly 87% of them only once. Approximately 6.3% of the sample is held by the ten biggest clonotypes.

Note on this clone: This clone's antigen is unknown. The sample holds no much larger clone one base away, and base qualities are not on file.

The study at large found these results: Subsequent analysis determined that TCRs grouped into clusters in the first cohort also showed a tendency toward co-occurrence across the 120 or so validation repertoires, and 85% to 95% of cluster scores exceeded 0. Most TCR sequences were seen in very few donors, while some public TCRs were found in many individuals. The validation cohort had no HLA typing available for a later analysis, so co-occurrence within that cohort was assessed over all 130 or so repertoires. Cytomegalovirus status was reported to be diagnosed by the classifier with high specificity and sensitivity in both the original and validation cohorts. A few of the identified cytomegalovirus-associated TCR beta chains were confirmed in vitro to be specific for cytomegalovirus antigens. A total of 150 or so TCR beta chains were listed by the study as associated with cytomegalovirus. It was suggested by the authors that the approach could potentially be generalized to other disease states and immunological phenotypes.

Separate from the approximately 670-subject first cohort, the validation cohort of roughly 120 subjects was the group to which the donors belonged. Here the chain combines TRBV27 and TRBJ2-6; the D segment could be TRBD1, given 6 matching bases. Sequencing input: PBMCs. This clonotype was sampled from a man younger than 30 in good health and CMV-seropositive. The CDR3 has the sequence CASSFLDRSGANVLTF. In nucleotides, the sequence is TGTGCCAGCAGTTTTTTGGACAGATCTGGGGCCAACGTCCTGACTTTC.